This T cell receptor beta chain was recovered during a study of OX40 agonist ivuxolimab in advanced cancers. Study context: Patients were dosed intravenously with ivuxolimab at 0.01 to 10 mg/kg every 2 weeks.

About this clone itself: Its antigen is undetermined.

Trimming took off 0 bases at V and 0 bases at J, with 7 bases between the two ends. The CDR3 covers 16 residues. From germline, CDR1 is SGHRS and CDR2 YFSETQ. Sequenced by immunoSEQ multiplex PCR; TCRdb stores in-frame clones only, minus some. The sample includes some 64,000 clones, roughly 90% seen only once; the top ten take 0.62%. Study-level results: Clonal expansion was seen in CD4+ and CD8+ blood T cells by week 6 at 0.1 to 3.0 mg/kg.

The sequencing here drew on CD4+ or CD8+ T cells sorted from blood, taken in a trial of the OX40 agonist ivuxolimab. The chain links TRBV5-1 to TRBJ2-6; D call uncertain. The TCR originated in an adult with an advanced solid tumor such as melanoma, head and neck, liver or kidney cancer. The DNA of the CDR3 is TGCGCCAGCAGCTTGGATCCAGCCTCTGGGGCCAACGTCCTGACTTTC. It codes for CASSLDPASGANVLTF.